These T cell receptor beta chains were read from a single sample in a study of PD-1 blockade in classical Hodgkin lymphoma. Only in-frame clones appear in the TCRdb table, and some are missing; sequencing was by immunoSEQ multiplex PCR. This sample yields about 23,000 clones, of which around nine tenths are seen a single time; about a quarter belongs to the top ten. Here the sequenced sample was peripheral blood mononuclear cells (PBMCs), taken before the fourth cycle of nivolumab. These receptors came from a human donor with classical Hodgkin lymphoma. The CDR3 runs from the conserved cysteine through the conserved F or W. The D gene is left open where the match is weak. Rows give clone size only sometimes, using once, few, many, or a class for an expanded clone.

clone_size j_call v_call d_call cdr3_aa
NA TRBJ2-5 TRBV30 NA CAEGLGETQYF
few TRBJ1-4 TRBV5-1 NA CASSLNGIRGGEKLFF
few TRBJ1-2 TRBV4-2 TRBD1 CASSLRGRGYGYTF
once TRBJ1-2 TRBV7-8 NA CASSAPKGLALGGYTF
once TRBJ1-4 TRBV6-5 TRBD1 CASKTGGYEKLFF
NA TRBJ1-5 TRBV27 TRBD1 CASSLRQGDGNQPQHF
NA TRBJ2-6 TRBV6-1 NA CASSELSPGGANVLTF
NA TRBJ2-2 TRBV27 TRBD2 CASSPGTSGWTGELFF
NA TRBJ1-1 TRBV19 NA CASSINLNTEAFF
NA TRBJ2-1 TRBV7-9 TRBD2 CASSLTSGPVNEQFF
NA TRBJ1-4 TRBV2 TRBD1 CASWQGAPGANEKLFF
NA TRBJ2-2 TRBV18 NA CASSPRGLNPIGANTGELFF
NA TRBJ1-2 TRBV5-8 NA CASSLAGDYGYTF
once TRBJ1-3 TRBV5-1 TRBD1 CASSYGQAGNTIYF
NA TRBJ2-7 TRBV27 NA CASSLHPRTHEQYF
NA TRBJ1-3 TRBV19 NA CASSKTGDVEFGNTIYF
NA TRBJ2-1 TRBV6-1 TRBD2 CASSWTSGNEQFF
NA TRBJ2-1 TRBV18 NA CASSPTDSPIQFF
NA TRBJ2-3 TRBV4-2 TRBD2 CASSPGGGSSTDTQYF
NA TRBJ2-5 TRBV2 NA CASSEIDWGAETQYF
NA TRBJ2-7 TRBV9 NA CASSVDFNSYEQYF
NA TRBJ2-7 TRBV5-1 TRBD1 CASSLKTGGYFSYEQYF
NA TRBJ1-1 TRBV5-1 TRBD1 CASSLGQGGTEAFF
NA TRBJ2-1 TRBV5-1 TRBD2 CASSPAGGNEQFF
NA TRBJ1-4 TRBV19 NA CASSSGAGSNEKLFF
once TRBJ2-3 TRBV2 TRBD2 CASSGTSGMRDTQYF
NA TRBJ1-4 TRBV30 TRBD1 CAWRGGNRGINEKLFF
NA TRBJ2-3 TRBV7-6 NA CASSLAPGVGTDTQYF
NA TRBJ2-7 TRBV6-1 NA CASSDRGYEQYF
NA TRBJ2-7 TRBV7-9 TRBD2 CASSLEGLTLVF
NA TRBJ1-5 TRBV6-6 TRBD1 CASSPGTGGRQPQHF
NA TRBJ1-5 TRBV2 NA CASSVRLVGQPQHF
NA TRBJ2-3 TRBV12-5 TRBD2 CASGDTSGGADTQYF
NA TRBJ1-4 TRBV5-1 TRBD1 CASSVNRGSNEKLFF
NA TRBJ2-3 TRBV7-8 TRBD1 CASSLNRGGTDTQYF
NA TRBJ2-3 TRBV6-4 TRBD1 CASSRTGGQDTQYF
NA TRBJ2-7 TRBV5-5 TRBD2 CASIPAGGSGKQYF
once TRBJ2-1 TRBV9 TRBD1 CASSVSGGSYNEQFF
NA TRBJ2-1 TRBV19 TRBD1 CASSTGVGTGTLNEQFF
NA TRBJ2-7 TRBV5-4 NA CASSQGAGDRYEQYF
NA TRBJ1-3 TRBV5-4 TRBD1 CASSLRKGAWGNTIYF
NA TRBJ2-6 TRBV7-9 NA CASSQVPSGANVLTF
NA TRBJ2-1 TRBV9 TRBD2 CASSVNFGGLGGNEQFF
once TRBJ2-5 TRBV6-1 TRBD1 CASSGTGTGGWETQYF
NA TRBJ1-4 TRBV18 NA CASSPGTHSTNEKLFF
few TRBJ1-2 TRBV7-8 TRBD1 CASSPVARGQGLMGTF
NA TRBJ1-4 TRBV5-6 TRBD1 CAKLQGAPNEKLFF
NA TRBJ2-3 TRBV5-1 NA CASSLAMTAGSTDTQYF
once TRBJ2-3 TRBV2 TRBD1 CASSERTGLTDTQYF